Below, 10 T cell receptor beta chains from the same sample are listed, as sequenced in a study of blood T cell repertoires in COVID-19. The method was immunoSEQ multiplex PCR; TCRdb's version includes in-frame clones alone and lacks a portion of them. The sample gives over 65,000 clones, roughly 89% of which show up once; 7% to 8.5% is in the top ten. Specimen: peripheral blood. These receptor sequences come from a man aged 25-45 years with acute or convalescent COVID-19.

The chain has TRBV9 and TRBJ2-1; no clear D. Trimming took 1 base from V and 4 from J, leaving 3 bases between them. The CDR3 totals 12 residues. The germline V gene has CDR1 SGDLS and CDR2 YYNGEE. The CDR3 region is CASSVQYNEQFF. As DNA, the CDR3 is TGTGCCAGCAGCGTACAGTACAATGAGCAGTTCTTC.

CDR3 sequence (DNA): TGCGCCAGCAGCCAAGAGGGGACTAGCGGGAGTGCAGATACGCAGTATTTT. It encodes CASSQEGTSGSADTQYF. This chain joins TRBV4-1 and TRBJ2-3; 14 nucleotides line up with TRBD2. This CDR3 contains 17 residues. CDR1 and CDR2 from the germline V gene are MGHRA and YSYEKL. The trim removed 0 bases at V and 4 bases at J, leaving 3 bases unmatched.

V is TRBV11-2 and J is TRBJ2-7; weak D call: TRBD1 (5 bases). This CDR3 has 16 residues. Looked up from germline, CDR1 is SGHAT and CDR2 is FQNNGV. Trimming shortened V by 4 bases and J by 5 bases, and 21 bases separated the two germline ends. In DNA, the CDR3 is TGTGCCAGCAGCTCAACGACAGAAAAGGGAATACACGAGCAGTACTTC. It specifies CASSSTTEKGIHEQYF.

The rearrangement joins TRBV7-9 to TRBJ2-7; 7 bases fit TRBD2. This CDR3 has 14 residues. V gave up 3 bases and J gave up 0 bases; unmatched junction bases: 2. The germline V gene has CDR1 SEHNR and CDR2 FQNEAQ (reference sequence). CDR3 loop: CASSFVAGSYEQYF. CDR3 nucleotide sequence: TGTGCCAGCAGCTTCGTAGCGGGCTCCTACGAGCAGTACTTC. The full variable domain, rest sourced from reference TRBV7-9 and TRBJ2-7, is DTGVSQNPRHKITKRGQNVTFRCDPISEHNRLYWYRQTLGQGPEFLTYFQNEAQLEKSRLLSDRFSAERPKGSFSTLEIQRTEQGDSAMYLCASSFVAGSYEQYFGPGTRLTVT.

This clone appeared a few times. In nucleotides, the CDR3 is TGTGCCAGCAGAAGACAGGGAGGCACCTCTGGGCAGTACTTC. The encoded protein is CASRRQGGTSGQYF. The chain uses TRBV28 and TRBJ2-7; D might be TRBD1 (7 bases). The V end lost 6 bases, the J end lost 9 bases, and 21 bases lay between the germline ends. The CDR3 covers 14 residues. CDR1 and CDR2 from the germline V gene are MDHEN and SYDVKM. The full variable domain, completed using reference TRBV28 and TRBJ2-7, is DVKVTQSSRYLVKRTGEKVFLECVQDMDHENMFWYRQDPGLGLRLIYFSYDVKMKEKGDIPEGYSVSREKKERFSLILESASTNQTSMYLCASRRQGGTSGQYFGPGTRLTVT.

The V call is TRBV4-1, the J call TRBJ2-7, with TRBD1 matching over 10 bases. J lost 6 bases, V lost 3 bases, and 11 bases had no gene match. CDR1 and CDR2 from the germline V gene are MGHRA and YSYEKL. The CDR3 runs to 16 residues. The CDR3 loop is CASSQLPGQGTPEQYF. The CDR3 DNA reads as TGCGCCAGCAGCCAGTTGCCGGGACAGGGGACACCCGAGCAGTACTTC.

The J gene is TRBJ2-2, the V gene TRBV7-9; 10 nucleotides align to TRBD2. Germline assignment: CDR1 SEHNR and CDR2 FQNEAQ (reference sequence). V trimming: 6 bases; J trimming: 5 bases; junction bases outside the gene matches: 6. This CDR3 spans 15 amino acids. The CDR3 DNA follows: TGTGCCAGCAGACCCAGCGGGAGGGGGACCGGGGAGCTGTTTTTT. Residues: CASRPSGRGTGELFF.

The chain links TRBV7-2 to TRBJ2-7; D may be TRBD1 (7 bases). The CDR3 totals 15 residues. V was shortened by 1 base and J by 3 bases, with 13 bases between the two germline ends. Looked up from germline, CDR1 is SGHTA and CDR2 is FQGNSA. This CDR3 is CASSLGRGRGYEQYF. The CDR3 DNA sequence: TGTGCCAGCAGCTTAGGGAGGGGGCGAGGCTACGAGCAGTACTTC.

This chain connects TRBV6-5 to TRBJ1-5; D gene unclear. This CDR3 spans 15 amino acids. Germline CDR1 reads MNHEY; CDR2 reads SVGAGI. V gave up 0 bases and J gave up 6 bases, with 12 bases separating them. The CDR3 DNA sequence: TGTGCCAGCAGTTACTCCGGCCCCCGAGGTCAGCCCCAGCATTTT. It translates to CASSYSGPRGQPQHF.

The rearrangement links TRBV18 to TRBJ2-3; D unresolved. Trimming pared 6 bases from V and 1 base from J, leaving 8 bases between. The length of the CDR3 is 13 residues. Germline CDR1 and CDR2: KGHSH and LQKENI. DNA for the CDR3: TGTGCCAGCTCGCCGACTCGCACAGATACGCAGTATTTT. This codes for CASSPTRTDTQYF.